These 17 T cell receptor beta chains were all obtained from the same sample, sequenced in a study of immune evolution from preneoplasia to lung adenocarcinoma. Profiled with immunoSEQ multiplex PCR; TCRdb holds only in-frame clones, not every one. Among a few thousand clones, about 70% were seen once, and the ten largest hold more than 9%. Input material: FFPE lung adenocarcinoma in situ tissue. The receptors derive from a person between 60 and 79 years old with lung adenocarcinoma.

This CDR3 reads CASSPGTLETQYF. CDR3 DNA sequence: TGTGCCAGCAGCCCGGGCACCTTGGAGACCCAGTACTTC. This chain uses TRBV9 with TRBJ2-5; D call uncertain. CDR1 and CDR2 from the germline V gene are SGDLS and YYNGEE. The CDR3 loop spans 13 amino acids. The V gene lost 4 bases and the J gene lost 5 bases, with 12 bases spanning the gap.

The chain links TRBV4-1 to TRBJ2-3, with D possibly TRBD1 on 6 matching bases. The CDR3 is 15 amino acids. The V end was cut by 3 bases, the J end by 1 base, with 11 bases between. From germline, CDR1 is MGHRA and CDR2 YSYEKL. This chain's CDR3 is CASSHPYRGTDTQYF. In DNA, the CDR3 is TGCGCCAGCAGCCATCCCTACAGGGGCACAGATACGCAGTATTTT.

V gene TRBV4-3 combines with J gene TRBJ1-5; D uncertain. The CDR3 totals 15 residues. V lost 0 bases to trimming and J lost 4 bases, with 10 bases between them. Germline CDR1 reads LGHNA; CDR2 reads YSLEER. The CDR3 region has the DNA TGCGCCAGCAGCCAAGAAGAGAACTGGAATCAGCCCCAGCATTTT. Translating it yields CASSQEENWNQPQHF.

The DNA of the CDR3 is TGCAGCGTTGAAAAGGACCCTATACGGTATGGCTACACCTTC. Translated: CSVEKDPIRYGYTF. This chain uses TRBV29-1 with TRBJ1-2, with no clear D. Germline lookup yields CDR1 SQVTM and CDR2 ANQGSEA. V lost 2 bases and J 5 bases, leaving 15 bases between the germline ends. The CDR3 loop spans 14 amino acids. The variable domain in full, completed from reference TRBV29-1 and TRBJ1-2, reads SAVISQKPSRDICQRGTSLTIQCQVDSQVTMMFWYRQQPGQSLTLIATANQGSEATYESGFVIDKFPISRPNLTFSTLTVSNMSPEDSSIYLCSVEKDPIRYGYTFGSGTRLTVV.

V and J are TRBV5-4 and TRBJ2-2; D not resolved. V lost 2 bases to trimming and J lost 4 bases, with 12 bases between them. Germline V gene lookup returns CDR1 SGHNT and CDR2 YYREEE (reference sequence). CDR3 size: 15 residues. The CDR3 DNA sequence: TGTGCCAGCAGCTTAGGGCTTTCTAGCACCGGGGAGCTGTTTTTT. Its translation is CASSLGLSSTGELFF.

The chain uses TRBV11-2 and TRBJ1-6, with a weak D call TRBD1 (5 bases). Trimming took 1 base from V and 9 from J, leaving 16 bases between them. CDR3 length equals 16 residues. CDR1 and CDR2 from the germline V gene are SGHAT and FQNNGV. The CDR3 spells CASSLGVKGLSSPLHF. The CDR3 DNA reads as TGTGCCAGCAGCTTAGGGGTAAAGGGGCTGTCTTCACCCCTCCACTTT.

CDR3 region: CASSSISRRTSGGPFF. CDR3 DNA: TGTGCCAGCAGCTCAATCTCCCGGAGGACTAGCGGGGGGCCGTTCTTC. V gene TRBV7-9 combines with J gene TRBJ2-1; 14 nucleotides align to TRBD2. Germline V gene lookup returns CDR1 SEHNR and CDR2 FQNEAQ (reference sequence). Unmatched junction bases numbered 14, after V lost 4 bases and J lost 15 bases. The CDR3 spans 16 residues.

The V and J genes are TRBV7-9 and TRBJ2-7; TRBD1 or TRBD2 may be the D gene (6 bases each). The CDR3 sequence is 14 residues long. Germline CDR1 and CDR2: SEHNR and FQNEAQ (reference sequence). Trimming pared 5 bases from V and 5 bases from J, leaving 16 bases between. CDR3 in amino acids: CASSPRRGPHEQYF. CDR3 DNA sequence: TGTGCCAGCAGCCCTAGACGGGGGCCCCACGAGCAGTACTTC.

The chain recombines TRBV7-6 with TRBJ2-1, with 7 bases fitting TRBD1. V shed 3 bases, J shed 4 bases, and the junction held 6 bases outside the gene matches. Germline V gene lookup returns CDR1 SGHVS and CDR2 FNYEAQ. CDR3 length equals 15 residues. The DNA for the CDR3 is TGTGCCAGCAGCTTGGGACAGAGGGATTACAATGAGCAGTTCTTC. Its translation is CASSLGQRDYNEQFF.

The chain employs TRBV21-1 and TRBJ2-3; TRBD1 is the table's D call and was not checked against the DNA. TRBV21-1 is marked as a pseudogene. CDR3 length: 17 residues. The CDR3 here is CASSKQTTGPPADTQYF. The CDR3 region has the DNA TGTGCCAGCAGCAAACAGACGACAGGGCCACCGGCAGATACGCAGTATTTT.

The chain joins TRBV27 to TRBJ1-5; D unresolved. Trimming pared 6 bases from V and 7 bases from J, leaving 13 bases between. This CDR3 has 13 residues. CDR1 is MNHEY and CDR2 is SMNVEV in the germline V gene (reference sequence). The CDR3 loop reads CASRVGLGQPQHF. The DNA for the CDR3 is TGTGCCAGCAGGGTGGGGTTAGGGCAGCCCCAGCATTTT.

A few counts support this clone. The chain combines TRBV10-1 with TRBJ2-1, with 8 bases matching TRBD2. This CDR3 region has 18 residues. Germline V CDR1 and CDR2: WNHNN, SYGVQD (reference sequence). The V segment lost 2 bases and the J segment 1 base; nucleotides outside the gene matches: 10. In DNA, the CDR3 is TGCGCCAGCAGTGAGGAGCGGGGGCCCCCCGTGTCCTACAATGAGCAGTTCTTC. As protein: CASSEERGPPVSYNEQFF.

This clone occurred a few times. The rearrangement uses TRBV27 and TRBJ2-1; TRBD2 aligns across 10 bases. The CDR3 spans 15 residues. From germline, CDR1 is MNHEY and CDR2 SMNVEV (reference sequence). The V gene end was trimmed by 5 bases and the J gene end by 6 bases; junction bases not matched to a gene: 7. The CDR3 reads CASSGIAGGSNEQFF. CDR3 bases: TGTGCCAGCAGTGGAATAGCGGGGGGATCCAATGAGCAGTTCTTC.

CDR3 coding DNA: TGTGCCAGCAGTAGCGGACAGGGGGCGAACTATGGCTACACCTTC. Its translation: CASSSGQGANYGYTF. The chain is built from TRBV6-5 and TRBJ1-2; TRBD1 agrees at 11 bases. CDR1 is MNHEY, CDR2 SVGAGI, per germline. The CDR3 length is 15 residues. Unmatched junction bases numbered 4, after V lost 5 bases and J lost 2 bases.

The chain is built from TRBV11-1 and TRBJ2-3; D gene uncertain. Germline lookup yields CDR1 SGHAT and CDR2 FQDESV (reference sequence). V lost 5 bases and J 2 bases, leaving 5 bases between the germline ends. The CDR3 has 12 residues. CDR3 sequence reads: CASSRNTDTQYF. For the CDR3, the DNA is TGTGCCAGCAGCCGGAACACAGATACGCAGTATTTT.

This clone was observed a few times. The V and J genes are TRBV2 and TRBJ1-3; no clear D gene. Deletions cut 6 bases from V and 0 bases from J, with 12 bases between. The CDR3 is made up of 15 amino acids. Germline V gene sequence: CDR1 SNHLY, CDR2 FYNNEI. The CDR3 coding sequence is TGTGCCAGCAGCGGCGATACCTACTCTGGAAACACCATATATTTT. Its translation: CASSGDTYSGNTIYF.

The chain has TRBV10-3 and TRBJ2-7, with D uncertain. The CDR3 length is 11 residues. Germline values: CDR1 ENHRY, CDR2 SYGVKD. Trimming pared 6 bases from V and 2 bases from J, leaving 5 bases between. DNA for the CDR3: TGTGCCATCAGGCAAACCTACGAGCAGTACTTC. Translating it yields CAIRQTYEQYF.